This T cell receptor (beta chain) was profiled in a study of T cells in Graves' hyperthyroidism and ophthalmopathy. Study conclusions and caveats: Blood held most thyroid clonotypes expanded above 0.001 frequency. The model identified upcoming ophthalmopathy a median approximately 6.5 months ahead of onset.

At least 3 on the Clinical Activity Score was recorded for ophthalmopathy patients, who also had NOSPECS grade at least 4 and duration under 3 months. Using 10 ml of fresh peripheral blood, PBMCs were prepared. It was RNA transcripts that yielded the amplified TCR beta CDR3 regions. Using the HTBI primer set, a first-round RT-PCR was run on the TCR CDR3. One entry per CDR3 protein, called by TCRdb with MiXCR from the multiplex PCR reads. The table has hundreds of thousands of distinct CDR3 sequences, about 14% seen once. Germline CDR1 is SGHVS and CDR2 is FNYEAQ. Trimming cost V 4 bases and J 2 bases; bases outside gene matches: 3. This CDR3 spans 14 amino acids. This clonotype was observed many times. The antigen remains unidentified.

V gene TRBV7-6 combines with J gene TRBJ2-3; 7 bases line up with TRBD2. The sequence was obtained from a man aged 50-60 years with Graves' ophthalmopathy. Sequenced: blood. CDR3: CASSSAGPTDTQYF. The CDR3 bases are TGTGCCAGCAGCTCAGCGGGGCCCACAGATACGCAGTATTTT.